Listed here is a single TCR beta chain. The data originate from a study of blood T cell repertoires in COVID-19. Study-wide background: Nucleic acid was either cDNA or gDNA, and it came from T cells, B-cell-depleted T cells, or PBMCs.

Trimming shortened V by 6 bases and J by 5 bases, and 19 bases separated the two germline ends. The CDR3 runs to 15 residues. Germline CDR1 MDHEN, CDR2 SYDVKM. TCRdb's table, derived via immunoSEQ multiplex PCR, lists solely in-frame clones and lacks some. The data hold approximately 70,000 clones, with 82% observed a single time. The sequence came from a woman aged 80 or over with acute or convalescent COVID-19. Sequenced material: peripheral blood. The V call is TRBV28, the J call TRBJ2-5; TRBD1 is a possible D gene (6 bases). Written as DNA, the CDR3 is TGTGCCAGCAGCTCCGACGGACAGATGTGGGAGACCCAGTACTTC. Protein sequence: CASSSDGQMWETQYF.